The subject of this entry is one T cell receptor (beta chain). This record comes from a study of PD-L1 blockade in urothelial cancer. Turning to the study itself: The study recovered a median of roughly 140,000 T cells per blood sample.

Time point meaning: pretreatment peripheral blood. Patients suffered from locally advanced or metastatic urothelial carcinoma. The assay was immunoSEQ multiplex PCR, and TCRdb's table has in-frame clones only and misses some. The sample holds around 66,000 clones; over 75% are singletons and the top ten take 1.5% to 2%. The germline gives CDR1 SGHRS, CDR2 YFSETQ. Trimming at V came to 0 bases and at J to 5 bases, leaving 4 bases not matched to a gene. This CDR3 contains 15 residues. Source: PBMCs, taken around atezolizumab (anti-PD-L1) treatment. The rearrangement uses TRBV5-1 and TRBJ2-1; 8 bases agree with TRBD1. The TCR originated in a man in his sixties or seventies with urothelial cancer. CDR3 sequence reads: CASSLDGQGHNEQFF. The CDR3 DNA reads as TGCGCCAGCAGCTTGGATGGACAGGGACACAATGAGCAGTTCTTC.